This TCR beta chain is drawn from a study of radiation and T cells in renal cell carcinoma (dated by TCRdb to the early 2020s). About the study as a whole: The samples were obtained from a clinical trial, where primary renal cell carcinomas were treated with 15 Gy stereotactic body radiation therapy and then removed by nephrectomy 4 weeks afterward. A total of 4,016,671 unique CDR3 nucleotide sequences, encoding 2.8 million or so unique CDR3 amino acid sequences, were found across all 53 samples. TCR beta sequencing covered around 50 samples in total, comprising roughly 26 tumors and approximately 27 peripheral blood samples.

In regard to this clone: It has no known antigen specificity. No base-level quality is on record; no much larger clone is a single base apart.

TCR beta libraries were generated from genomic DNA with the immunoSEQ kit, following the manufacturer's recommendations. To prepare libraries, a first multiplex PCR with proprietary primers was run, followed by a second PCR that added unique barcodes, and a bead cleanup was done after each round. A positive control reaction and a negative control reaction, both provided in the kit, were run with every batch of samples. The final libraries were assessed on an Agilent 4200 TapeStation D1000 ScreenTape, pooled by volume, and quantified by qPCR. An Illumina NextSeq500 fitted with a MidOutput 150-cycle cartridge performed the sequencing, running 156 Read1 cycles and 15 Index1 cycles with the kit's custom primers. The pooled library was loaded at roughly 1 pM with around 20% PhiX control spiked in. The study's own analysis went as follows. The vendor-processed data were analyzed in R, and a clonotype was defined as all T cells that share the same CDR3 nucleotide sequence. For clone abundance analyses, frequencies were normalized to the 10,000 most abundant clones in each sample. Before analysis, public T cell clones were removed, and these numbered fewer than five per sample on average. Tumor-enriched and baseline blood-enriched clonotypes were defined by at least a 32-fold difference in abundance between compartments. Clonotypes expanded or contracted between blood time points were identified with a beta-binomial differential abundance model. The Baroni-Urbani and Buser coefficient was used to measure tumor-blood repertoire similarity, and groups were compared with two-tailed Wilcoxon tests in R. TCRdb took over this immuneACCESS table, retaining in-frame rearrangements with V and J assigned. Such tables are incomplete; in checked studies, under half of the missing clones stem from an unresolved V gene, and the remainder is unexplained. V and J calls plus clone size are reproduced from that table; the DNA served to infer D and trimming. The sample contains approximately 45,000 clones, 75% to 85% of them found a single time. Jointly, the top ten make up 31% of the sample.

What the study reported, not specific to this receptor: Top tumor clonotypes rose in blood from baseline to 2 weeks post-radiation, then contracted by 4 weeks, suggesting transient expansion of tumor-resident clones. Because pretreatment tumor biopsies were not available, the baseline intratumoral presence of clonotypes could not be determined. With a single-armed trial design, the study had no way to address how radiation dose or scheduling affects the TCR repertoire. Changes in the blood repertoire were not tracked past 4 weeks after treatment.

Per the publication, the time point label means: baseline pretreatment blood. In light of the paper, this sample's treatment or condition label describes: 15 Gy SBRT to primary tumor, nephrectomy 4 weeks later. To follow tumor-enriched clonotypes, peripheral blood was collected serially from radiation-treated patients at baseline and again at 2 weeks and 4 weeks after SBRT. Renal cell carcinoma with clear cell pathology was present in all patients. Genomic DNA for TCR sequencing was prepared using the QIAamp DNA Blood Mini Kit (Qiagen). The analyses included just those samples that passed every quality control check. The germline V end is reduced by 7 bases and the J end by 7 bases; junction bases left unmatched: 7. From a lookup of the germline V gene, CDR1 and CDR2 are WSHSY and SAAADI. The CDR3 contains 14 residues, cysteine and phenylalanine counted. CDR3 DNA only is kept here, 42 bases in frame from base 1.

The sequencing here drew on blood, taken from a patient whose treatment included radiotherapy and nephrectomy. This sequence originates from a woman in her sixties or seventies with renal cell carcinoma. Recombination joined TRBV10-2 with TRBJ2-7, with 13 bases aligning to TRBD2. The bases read TGCGCCAGCATTCCGGGACTAGCGGGACAAGAGCAGTACTTC. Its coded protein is CASIPGLAGQEQYF.